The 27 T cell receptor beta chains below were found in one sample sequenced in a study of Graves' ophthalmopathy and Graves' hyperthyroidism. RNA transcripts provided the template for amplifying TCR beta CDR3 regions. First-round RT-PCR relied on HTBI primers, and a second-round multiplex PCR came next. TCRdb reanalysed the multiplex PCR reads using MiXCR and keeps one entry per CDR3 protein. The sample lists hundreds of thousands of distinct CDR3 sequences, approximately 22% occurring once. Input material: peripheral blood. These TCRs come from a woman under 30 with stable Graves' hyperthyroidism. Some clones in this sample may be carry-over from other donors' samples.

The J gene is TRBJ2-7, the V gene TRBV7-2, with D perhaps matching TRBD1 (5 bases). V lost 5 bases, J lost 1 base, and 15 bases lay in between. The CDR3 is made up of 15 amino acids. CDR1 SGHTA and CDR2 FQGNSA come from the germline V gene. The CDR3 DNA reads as TGTGCCAGCAGCGTCGACAGCCTACAATCCTACGAGCAGTACTTC. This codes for CASSVDSLQSYEQYF.

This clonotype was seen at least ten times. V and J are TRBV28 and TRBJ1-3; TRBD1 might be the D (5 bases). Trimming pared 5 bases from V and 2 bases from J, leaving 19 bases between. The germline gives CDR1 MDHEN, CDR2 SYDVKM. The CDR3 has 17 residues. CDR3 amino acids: CASSRGLSVPPGNTIYF. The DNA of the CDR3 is TGTGCCAGCAGTCGGGGGTTGTCGGTCCCACCTGGAAACACCATATATTTT.

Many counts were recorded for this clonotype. The CDR3 DNA reads as TGTGCCAGCAGTCAAGGCCGGGGAGGCAATCAGCCCCAGCATTTT. It is translated as CASSQGRGGNQPQHF. The chain joins TRBV2 to TRBJ1-5; D uncertain. Trimming cost V 5 bases and J 2 bases, with 13 bases left between them. The CDR3 length is 15 residues. The germline V gene encodes CDR1 SNHLY and CDR2 FYNNEI.

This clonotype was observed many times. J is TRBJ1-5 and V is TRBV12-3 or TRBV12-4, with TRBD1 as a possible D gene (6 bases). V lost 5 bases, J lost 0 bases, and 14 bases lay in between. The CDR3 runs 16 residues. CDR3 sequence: CASSPSGVDSNQPQHF. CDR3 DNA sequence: TGTGCCAGCAGTCCCTCAGGGGTGGATAGCAATCAGCCCCAGCATTTT.

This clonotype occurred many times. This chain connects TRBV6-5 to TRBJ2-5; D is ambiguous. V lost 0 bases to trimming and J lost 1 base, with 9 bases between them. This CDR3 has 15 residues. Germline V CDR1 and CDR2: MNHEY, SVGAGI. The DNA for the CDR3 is TGTGCCAGCAGTTACTCAGACACCTTCCAAGAGACCCAGTACTTC. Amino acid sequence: CASSYSDTFQETQYF.

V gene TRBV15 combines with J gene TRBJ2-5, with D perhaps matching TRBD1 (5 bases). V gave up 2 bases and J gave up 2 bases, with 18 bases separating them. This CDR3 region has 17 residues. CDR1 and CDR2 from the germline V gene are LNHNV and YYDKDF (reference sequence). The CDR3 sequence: CATSRPTQAIGQETQYF. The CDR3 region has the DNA TGTGCCACCAGCAGACCGACACAGGCGATTGGTCAAGAGACCCAGTACTTC.

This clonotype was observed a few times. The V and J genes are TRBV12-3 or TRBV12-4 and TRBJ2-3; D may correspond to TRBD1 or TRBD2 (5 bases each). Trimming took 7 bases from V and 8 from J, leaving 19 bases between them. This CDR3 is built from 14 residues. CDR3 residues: CASNPGPQGGTQYF. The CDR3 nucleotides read TGTGCCAGCAACCCGGGACCCCAGGGTGGTACGCAGTATTTT.

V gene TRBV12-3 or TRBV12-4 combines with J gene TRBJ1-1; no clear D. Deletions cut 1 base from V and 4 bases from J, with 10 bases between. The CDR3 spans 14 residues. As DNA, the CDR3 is TGTGCCAGCAGTTTAGAACAGAAGTTCACTGAAGCTTTCTTT. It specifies CASSLEQKFTEAFF.

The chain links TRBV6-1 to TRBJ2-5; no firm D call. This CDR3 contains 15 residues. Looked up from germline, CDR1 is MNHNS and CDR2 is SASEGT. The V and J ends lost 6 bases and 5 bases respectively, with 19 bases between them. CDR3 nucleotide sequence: TGTGCCAGCAGCCAACAGCTTGGGCGAGGCGAGACCCAGTACTTC. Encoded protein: CASSQQLGRGETQYF.

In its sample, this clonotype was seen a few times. Here the CDR3 reads CSASGLAGIYEQYF. Written as DNA, the CDR3 is TGCAGTGCTAGTGGGCTAGCGGGGATCTACGAGCAGTACTTC. This chain uses TRBV20-1 with TRBJ2-7; 9 bases agree with TRBD2. Germline loops: CDR1 DFQATT, CDR2 SNEGSKA (reference sequence). The CDR3 contains 14 residues. V dropped 3 bases and J dropped 3; count of bases not matched to a gene: 6.

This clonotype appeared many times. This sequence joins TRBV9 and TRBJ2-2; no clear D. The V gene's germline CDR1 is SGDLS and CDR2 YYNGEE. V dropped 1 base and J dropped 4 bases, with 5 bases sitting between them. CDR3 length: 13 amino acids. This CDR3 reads CASSVKATGELFF. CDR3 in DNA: TGTGCCAGCAGCGTAAAGGCCACCGGGGAGCTGTTTTTT.

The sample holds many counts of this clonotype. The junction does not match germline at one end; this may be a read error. CDR3 sequence reads: CASILDRLNTGAFF. DNA for the CDR3: TGTGCCAGCATCCTGGACAGGCTCAACACTGGAGCTTTCTTT. The V and J genes are TRBV7-8 and TRBJ1-1; 7 positions agree with TRBD1. This CDR3 contains 14 residues. Looked up from germline, CDR1 is SGHVS and CDR2 is FQNEAQ.

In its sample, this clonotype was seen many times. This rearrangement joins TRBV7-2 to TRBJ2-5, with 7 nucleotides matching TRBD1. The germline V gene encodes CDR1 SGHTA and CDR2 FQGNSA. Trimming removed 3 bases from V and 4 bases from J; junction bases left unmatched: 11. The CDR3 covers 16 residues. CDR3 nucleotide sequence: TGTGCCAGCAGCTTGACAGGGTTTTTACAATTAGAGACCCAGTACTTC. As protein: CASSLTGFLQLETQYF.

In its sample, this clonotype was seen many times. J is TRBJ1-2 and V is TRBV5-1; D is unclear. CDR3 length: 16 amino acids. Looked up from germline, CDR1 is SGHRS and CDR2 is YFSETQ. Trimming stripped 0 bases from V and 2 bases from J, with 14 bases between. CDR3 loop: CASSLDREIRNYGYTF. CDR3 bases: TGCGCCAGCAGCTTGGACAGAGAAATTAGAAACTATGGCTACACCTTC.

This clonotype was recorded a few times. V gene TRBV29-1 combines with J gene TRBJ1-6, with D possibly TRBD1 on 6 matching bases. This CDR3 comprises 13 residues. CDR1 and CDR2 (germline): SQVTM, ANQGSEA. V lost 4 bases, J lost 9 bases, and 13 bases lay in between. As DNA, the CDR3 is TGCAGCGTTGGACAGGAGCTTGGTTCACCCCTCCACTTT. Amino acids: CSVGQELGSPLHF. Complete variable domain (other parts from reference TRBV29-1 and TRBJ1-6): SAVISQKPSRDICQRGTSLTIQCQVDSQVTMMFWYRQQPGQSLTLIATANQGSEATYESGFVIDKFPISRPNLTFSTLTVSNMSPEDSSIYLCSVGQELGSPLHFGNGTRLTVT.

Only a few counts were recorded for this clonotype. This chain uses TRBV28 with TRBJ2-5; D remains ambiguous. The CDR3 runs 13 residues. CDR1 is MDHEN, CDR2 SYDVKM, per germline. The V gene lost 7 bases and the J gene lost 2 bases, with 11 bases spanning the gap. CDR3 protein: CASIGRRQETQYF. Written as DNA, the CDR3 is TGTGCCAGCATAGGCCGAAGACAAGAGACCCAGTACTTC.

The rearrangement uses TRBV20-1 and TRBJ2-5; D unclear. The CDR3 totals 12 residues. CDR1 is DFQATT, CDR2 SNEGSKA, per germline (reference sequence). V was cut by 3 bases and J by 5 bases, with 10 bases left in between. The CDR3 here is CSASGLGETQYF. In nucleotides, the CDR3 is TGCAGTGCTAGTGGCCTGGGGGAGACCCAGTACTTC.

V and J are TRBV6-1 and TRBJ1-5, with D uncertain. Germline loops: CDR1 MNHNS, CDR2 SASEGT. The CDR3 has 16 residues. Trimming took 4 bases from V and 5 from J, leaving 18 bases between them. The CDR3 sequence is CASSAWQSPTYQPQHF. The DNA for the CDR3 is TGTGCCAGCAGTGCCTGGCAGTCGCCCACGTATCAGCCCCAGCATTTT.

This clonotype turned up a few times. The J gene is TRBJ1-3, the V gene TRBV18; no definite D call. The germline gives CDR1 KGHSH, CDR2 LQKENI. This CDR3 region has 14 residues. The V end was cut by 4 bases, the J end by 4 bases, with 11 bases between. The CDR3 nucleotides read TGTGCCAGCTCACGGCCGAGGGAAGGAAACACCATATATTTT. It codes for CASSRPREGNTIYF.

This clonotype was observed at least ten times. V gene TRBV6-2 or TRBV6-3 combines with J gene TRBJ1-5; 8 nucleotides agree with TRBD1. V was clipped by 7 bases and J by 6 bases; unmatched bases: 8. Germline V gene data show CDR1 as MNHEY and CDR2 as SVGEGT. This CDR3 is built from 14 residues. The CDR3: CASMEPTGAQPQHF. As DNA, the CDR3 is TGTGCCAGCATGGAACCGACAGGGGCTCAGCCCCAGCATTTT.

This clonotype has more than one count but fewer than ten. This CDR3 is CSASFFLEQYF. The CDR3 nucleotides are TGCAGTGCTAGCTTCTTCCTGGAGCAGTACTTC. The chain joins TRBV20-1 to TRBJ2-7; D gene ambiguous. The V end was cut by 3 bases, the J end by 7 bases, with 10 bases between. The length of the CDR3 is 11 residues. CDR1 DFQATT and CDR2 SNEGSKA come from the germline V gene (reference sequence).

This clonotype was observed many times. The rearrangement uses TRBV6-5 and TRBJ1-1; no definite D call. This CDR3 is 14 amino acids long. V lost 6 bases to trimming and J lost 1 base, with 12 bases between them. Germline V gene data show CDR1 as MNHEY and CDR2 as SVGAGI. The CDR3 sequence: CASSPGIQNTEAFF. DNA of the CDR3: TGTGCCAGCAGCCCGGGGATCCAGAACACTGAAGCTTTCTTT.

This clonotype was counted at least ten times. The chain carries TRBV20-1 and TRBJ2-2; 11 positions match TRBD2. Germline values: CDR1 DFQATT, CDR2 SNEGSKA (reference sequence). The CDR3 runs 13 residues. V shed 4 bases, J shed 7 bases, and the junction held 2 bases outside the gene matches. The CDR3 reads CSATGLAGGELFF. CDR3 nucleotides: TGCAGTGCTACTGGACTAGCGGGCGGGGAGCTGTTTTTT.

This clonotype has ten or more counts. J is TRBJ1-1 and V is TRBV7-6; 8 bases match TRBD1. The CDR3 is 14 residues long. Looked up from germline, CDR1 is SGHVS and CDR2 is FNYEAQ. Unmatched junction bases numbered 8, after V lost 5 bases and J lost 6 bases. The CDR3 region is CASSPGQGGPEAFF. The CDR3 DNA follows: TGTGCCAGCAGCCCCGGACAGGGAGGTCCTGAAGCTTTCTTT.

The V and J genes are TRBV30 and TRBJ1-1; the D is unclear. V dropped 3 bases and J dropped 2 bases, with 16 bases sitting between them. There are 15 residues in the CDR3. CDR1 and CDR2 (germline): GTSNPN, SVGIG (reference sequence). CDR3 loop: CAWRTYKGFNTEAFF. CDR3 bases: TGTGCCTGGAGGACTTACAAAGGGTTTAACACTGAAGCTTTCTTT.

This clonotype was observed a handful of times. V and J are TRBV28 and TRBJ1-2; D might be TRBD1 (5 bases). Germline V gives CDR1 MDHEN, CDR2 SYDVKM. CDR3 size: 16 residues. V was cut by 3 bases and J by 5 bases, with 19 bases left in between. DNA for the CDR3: TGTGCCAGCAGTTTTTTAGGAACCAGGGTTGGGTATGGCTACACCTTC. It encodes CASSFLGTRVGYGYTF.

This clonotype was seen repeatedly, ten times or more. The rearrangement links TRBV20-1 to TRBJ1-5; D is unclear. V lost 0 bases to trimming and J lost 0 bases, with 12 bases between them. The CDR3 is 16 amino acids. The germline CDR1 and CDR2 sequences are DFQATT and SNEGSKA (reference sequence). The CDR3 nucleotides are TGCAGTGCTAGAGAGGGAAGGGCCACTAGCAATCAGCCCCAGCATTTT. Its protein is CSAREGRATSNQPQHF.